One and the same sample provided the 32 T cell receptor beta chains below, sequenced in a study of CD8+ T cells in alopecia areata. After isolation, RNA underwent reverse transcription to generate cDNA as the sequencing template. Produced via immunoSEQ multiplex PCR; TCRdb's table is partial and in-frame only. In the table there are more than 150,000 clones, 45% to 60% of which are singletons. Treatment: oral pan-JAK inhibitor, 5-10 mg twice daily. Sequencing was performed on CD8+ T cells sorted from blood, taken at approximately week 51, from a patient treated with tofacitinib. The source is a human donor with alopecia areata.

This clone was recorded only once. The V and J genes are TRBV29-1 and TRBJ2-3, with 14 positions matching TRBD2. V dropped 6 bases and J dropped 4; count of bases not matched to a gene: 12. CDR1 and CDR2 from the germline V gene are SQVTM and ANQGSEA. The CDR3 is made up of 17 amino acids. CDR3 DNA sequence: TGCAGCGTAGAACTTAGGTTGACTAGCGGGGGGGCAGATACGCAGTATTTT. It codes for CSVELRLTSGGADTQYF.

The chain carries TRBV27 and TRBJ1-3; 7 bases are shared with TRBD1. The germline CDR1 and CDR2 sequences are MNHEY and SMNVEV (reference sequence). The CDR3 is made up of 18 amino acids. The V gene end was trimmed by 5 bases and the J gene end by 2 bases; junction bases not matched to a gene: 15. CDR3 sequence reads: CASSPSTDRDITGNTIYF. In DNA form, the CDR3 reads TGTGCCAGCAGTCCCTCAACCGACAGGGACATCACTGGAAACACCATATATTTT.

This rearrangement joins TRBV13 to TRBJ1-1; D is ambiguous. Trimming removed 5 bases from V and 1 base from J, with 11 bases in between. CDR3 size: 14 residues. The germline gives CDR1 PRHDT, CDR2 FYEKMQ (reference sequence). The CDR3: CASSPLGGNTEAFF. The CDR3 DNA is TGTGCCAGCAGCCCCCTAGGAGGGAACACTGAAGCTTTCTTT.

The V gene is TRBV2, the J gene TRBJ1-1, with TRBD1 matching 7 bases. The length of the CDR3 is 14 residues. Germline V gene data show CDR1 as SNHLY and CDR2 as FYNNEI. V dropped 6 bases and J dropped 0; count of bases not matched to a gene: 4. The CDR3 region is CASRTGQLNTEAFF. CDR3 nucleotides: TGTGCCAGCAGGACGGGACAGTTGAACACTGAAGCTTTCTTT.

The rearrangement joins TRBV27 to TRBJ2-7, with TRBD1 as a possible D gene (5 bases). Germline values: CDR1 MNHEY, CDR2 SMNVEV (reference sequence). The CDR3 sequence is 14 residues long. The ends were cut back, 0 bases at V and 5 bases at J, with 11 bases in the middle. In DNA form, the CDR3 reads TGTGCCAGCAGTTTATCGAAGGGGATCAACGAGCAGTACTTC. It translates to CASSLSKGINEQYF.

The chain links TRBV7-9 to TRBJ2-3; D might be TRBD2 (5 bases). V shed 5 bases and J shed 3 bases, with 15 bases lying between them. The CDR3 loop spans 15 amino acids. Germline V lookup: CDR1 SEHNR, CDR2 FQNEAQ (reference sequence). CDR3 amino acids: CASSPVGGGTDTQYF. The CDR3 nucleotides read TGTGCCAGCAGCCCGGTCGGCGGAGGAACAGATACGCAGTATTTT.

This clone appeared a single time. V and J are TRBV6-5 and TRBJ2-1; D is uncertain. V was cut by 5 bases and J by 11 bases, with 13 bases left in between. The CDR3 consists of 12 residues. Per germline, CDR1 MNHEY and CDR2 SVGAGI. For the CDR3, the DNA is TGTGCCAGCAGTAACATGAATCTGAAGCAGTTCTTC. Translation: CASSNMNLKQFF.

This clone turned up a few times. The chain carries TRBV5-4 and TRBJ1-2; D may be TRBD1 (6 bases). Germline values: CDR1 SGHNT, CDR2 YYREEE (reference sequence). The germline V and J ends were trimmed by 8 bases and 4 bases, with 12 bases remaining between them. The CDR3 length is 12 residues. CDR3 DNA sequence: TGTGCCAGTGCCACAGGGACCTATGGCTACACCTTC. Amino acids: CASATGTYGYTF.

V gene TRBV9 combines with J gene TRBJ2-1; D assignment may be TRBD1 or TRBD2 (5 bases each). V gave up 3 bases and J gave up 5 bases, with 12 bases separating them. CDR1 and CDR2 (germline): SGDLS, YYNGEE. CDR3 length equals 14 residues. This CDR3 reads CASSAGRPDNEQFF. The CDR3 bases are TGTGCCAGCAGCGCGGGGCGACCGGACAATGAGCAGTTCTTC. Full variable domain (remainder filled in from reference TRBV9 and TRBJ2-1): DSGVTQTPKHLITATGQRVTLRCSPRSGDLSVYWYQQSLDQGLQFLIQYYNGEERAKGNILERFSAQQFPDLHSELNLSSLELGDSALYFCASSAGRPDNEQFFGPGTRLTVL.

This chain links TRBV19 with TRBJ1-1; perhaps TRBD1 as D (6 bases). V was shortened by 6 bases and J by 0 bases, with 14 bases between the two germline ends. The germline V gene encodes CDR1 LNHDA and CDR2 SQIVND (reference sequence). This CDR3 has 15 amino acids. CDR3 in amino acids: CASRQGIHMNTEAFF. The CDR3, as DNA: TGTGCCAGTAGACAGGGCATCCACATGAACACTGAAGCTTTCTTT.

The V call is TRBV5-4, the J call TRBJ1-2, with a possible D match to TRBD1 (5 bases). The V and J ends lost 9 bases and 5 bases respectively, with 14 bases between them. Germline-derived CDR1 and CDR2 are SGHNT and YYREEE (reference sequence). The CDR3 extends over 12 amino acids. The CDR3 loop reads CATGEVGYGYTF. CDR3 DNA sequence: TGTGCCACGGGGGAAGTAGGGTATGGCTACACCTTC.

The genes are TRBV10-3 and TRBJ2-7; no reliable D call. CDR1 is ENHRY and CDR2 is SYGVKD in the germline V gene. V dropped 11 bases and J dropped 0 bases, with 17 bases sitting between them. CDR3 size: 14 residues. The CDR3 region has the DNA TGTGCCGTGAAGTCGGCCGTTAGCTCCTACGAGCAGTACTTC. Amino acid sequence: CAVKSAVSSYEQYF.

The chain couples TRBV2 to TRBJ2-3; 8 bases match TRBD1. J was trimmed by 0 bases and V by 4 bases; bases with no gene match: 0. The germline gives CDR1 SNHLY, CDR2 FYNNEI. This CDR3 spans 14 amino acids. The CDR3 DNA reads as TGTGCCAGCAGTGGGGACAGGAGCACAGATACGCAGTATTTT. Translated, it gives CASSGDRSTDTQYF.

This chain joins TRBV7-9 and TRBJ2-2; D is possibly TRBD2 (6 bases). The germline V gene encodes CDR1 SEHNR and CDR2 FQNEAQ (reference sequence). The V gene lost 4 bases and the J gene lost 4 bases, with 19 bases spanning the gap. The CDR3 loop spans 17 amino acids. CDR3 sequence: CASSSSLGRGPTGELFF. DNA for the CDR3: TGTGCCAGCAGCTCCTCCCTAGGGCGGGGTCCCACCGGGGAGCTGTTTTTT. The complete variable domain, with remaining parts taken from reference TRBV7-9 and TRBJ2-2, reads DTGVSQNPRHKITKRGQNVTFRCDPISEHNRLYWYRQTLGQGPEFLTYFQNEAQLEKSRLLSDRFSAERPKGSFSTLEIQRTEQGDSAMYLCASSSSLGRGPTGELFFGEGSRLTVL.

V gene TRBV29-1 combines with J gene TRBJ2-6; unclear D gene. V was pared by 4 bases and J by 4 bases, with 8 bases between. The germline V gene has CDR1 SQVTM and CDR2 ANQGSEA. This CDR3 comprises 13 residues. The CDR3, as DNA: TGCAGCGTTGGGTGGGCCGGGGCCAACGTCCTGACTTTC. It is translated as CSVGWAGANVLTF.

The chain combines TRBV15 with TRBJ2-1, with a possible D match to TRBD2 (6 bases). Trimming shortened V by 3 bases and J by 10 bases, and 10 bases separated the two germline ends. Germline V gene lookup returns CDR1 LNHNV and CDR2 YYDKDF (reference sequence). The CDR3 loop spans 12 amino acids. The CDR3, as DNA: TGTGCCACCAGCAGGTCTCTAGCGGAGCAGTTCTTC. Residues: CATSRSLAEQFF.

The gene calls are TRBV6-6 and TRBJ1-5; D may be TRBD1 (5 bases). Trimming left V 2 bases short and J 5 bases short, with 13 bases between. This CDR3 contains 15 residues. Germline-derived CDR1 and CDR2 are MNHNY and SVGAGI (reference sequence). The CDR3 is CASSYEPGTHQPQHF. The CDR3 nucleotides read TGTGCCAGCAGTTACGAGCCCGGGACCCATCAGCCCCAGCATTTT.

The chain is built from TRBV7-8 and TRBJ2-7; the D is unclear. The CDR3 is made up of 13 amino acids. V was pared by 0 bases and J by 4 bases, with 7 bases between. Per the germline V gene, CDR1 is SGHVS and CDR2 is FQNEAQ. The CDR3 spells CASSLALDYEQYF. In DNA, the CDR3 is TGTGCCAGCAGCTTAGCTCTCGATTACGAGCAGTACTTC.

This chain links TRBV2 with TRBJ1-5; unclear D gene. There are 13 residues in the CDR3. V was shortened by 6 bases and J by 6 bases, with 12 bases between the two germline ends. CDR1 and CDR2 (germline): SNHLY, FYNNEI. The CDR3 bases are TGTGCCAGCAGCGCTACTAGAGCTCAGCCCCAGCATTTT. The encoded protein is CASSATRAQPQHF.

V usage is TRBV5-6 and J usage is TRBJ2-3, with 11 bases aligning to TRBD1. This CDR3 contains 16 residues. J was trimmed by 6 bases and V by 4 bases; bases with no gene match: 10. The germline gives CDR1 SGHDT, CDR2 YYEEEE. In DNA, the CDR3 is TGTGCCAGCAGCGGAAACGGGACAGGGGGTTCCGATACGCAGTATTTT. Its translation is CASSGNGTGGSDTQYF.

CDR3 bases: TGTGCCAGCAGGCGATTCCGGGACTTTAATCAGCCCCAGCATTTT. Translating gives CASRRFRDFNQPQHF. V gene TRBV2 combines with J gene TRBJ1-5, with D possibly matching TRBD1 (5 bases). Trimming removed 6 bases from V and 4 bases from J, with 16 bases in between. The CDR3 runs to 15 residues. Germline V lookup: CDR1 SNHLY, CDR2 FYNNEI.

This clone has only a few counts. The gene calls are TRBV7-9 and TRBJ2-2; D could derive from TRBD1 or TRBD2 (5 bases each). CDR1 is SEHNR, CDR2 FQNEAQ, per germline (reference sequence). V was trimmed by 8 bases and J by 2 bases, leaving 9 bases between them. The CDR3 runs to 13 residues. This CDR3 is CASLGDNTGELFF. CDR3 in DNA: TGTGCCAGCCTAGGGGACAACACCGGGGAGCTGTTTTTT.

DNA for the CDR3: TGTGCCAGCAGTTTCGGGACAGGGGGCGGCGAGCAGTACTTC. Its protein product is CASSFGTGGGEQYF. The chain has TRBV27 and TRBJ2-7; 12 positions agree with TRBD1. V lost 3 bases to trimming and J lost 6 bases; unmatched junction nucleotides: 3. The CDR3 extends over 14 amino acids. The germline V gene encodes CDR1 MNHEY and CDR2 SMNVEV (reference sequence).

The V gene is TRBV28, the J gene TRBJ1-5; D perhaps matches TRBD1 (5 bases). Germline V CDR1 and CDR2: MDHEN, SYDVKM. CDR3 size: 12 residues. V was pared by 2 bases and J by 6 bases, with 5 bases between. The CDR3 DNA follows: TGTGCCAGCAGTTTAAGGGGTCAGCCCCAGCATTTT. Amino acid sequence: CASSLRGQPQHF.

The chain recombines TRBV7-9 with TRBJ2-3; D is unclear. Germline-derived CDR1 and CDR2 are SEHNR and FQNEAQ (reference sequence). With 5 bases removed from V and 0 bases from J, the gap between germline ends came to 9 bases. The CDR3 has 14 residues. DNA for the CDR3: TGTGCCAGCAGCCCAACGGACAGCACAGATACGCAGTATTTT. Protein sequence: CASSPTDSTDTQYF.

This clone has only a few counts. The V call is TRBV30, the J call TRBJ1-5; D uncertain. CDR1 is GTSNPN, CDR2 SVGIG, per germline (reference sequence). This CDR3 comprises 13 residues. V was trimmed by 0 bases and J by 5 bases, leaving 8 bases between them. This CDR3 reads CAWSVNWDQPQHF. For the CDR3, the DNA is TGTGCCTGGAGTGTAAATTGGGATCAGCCCCAGCATTTT.

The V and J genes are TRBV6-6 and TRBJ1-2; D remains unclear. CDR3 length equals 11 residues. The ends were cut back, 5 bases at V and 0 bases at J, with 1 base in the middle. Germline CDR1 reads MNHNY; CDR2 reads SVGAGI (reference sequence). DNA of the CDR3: TGTGCCAGCAGTCCTAACTATGGCTACACCTTC. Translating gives CASSPNYGYTF.

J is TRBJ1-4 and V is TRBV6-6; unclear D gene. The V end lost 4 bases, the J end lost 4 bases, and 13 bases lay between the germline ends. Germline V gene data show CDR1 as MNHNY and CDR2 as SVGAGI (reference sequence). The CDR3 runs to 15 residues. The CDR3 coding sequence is TGTGCCAGCAGTTTTCGGACCGAAAGTAATGAAAAACTGTTTTTT. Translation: CASSFRTESNEKLFF.

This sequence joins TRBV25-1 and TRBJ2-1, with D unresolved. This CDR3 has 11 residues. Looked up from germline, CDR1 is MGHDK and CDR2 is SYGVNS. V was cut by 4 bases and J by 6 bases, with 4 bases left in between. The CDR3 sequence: CASSAGNEQFF. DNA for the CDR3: TGTGCCAGCAGTGCCGGCAATGAGCAGTTCTTC.

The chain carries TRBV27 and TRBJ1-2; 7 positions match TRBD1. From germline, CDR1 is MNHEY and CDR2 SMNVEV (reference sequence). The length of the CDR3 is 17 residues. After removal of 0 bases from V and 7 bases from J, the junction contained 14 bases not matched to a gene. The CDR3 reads CASSLSQVTGVAGGYTF. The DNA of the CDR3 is TGTGCCAGCAGTTTATCACAAGTAACAGGGGTAGCGGGTGGCTACACCTTC.

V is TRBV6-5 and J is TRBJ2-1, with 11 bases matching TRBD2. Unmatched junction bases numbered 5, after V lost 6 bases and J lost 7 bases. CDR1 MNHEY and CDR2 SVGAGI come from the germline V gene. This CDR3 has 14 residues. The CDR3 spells CASSGTSGGNEQFF. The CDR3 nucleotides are TGTGCCAGCAGCGGAACTAGCGGGGGTAATGAGCAGTTCTTC.

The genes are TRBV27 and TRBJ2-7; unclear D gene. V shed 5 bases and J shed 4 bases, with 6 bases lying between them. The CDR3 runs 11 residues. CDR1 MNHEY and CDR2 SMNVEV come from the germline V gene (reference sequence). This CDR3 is CASSDGYEQYF. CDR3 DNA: TGTGCCAGCAGTGACGGGTACGAGCAGTACTTC.